Following are 2 T cell receptor beta chains from one sample sequenced in a study of cytomegalovirus exposure and HLA in healthy donors. PCR primers comprised 60 Vbeta and 13 Jbeta primers. The table came from immunoSEQ multiplex PCR; TCRdb's copy has only in-frame clones and leaves some out. The repertoire includes about 89,000 clones, 85% of them detected once, and 6.5% to 8.5% sits in the top ten. Sequences were obtained from PBMCs. These TCRs come from a man aged 40-49 years in good health and CMV-seropositive.

This rearrangement joins TRBV7-9 to TRBJ2-3, with 11 bases lining up with TRBD2. Germline CDR1 SEHNR, CDR2 FQNEAQ (reference sequence). The CDR3 covers 17 residues. V lost 4 bases, J lost 3 bases, and 9 bases stayed unmatched. This CDR3 is CASSSLTGLADTDTQYF. The CDR3 DNA reads TGTGCCAGCAGCTCACTAACGGGACTAGCGGATACAGATACGCAGTATTTT.

The CDR3 region has the DNA TGTGCCAGCAGCGTAGTCCCCTCGAGGCAGGGCACTGAAGCTTTCTTT. Its translation is CASSVVPSRQGTEAFF. The V and J genes are TRBV9 and TRBJ1-1; D might be TRBD1 (5 bases). CDR1 and CDR2 (germline): SGDLS, YYNGEE. The length of the CDR3 is 16 residues. Trimming shortened V by 0 bases and J by 4 bases, and 16 bases separated the two germline ends.